This T cell receptor beta chain is drawn from a study of OX40 agonist ivuxolimab in advanced cancers. With 5 bases clipped from V and 5 bases from J, the junction kept 4 bases outside the gene matches. The CDR3 runs 14 residues. The germline gives CDR1 MNHEY, CDR2 SVGAGI. This clone was detected once. No antigen is known for it. Clones were read by immunoSEQ multiplex PCR, and TCRdb kept only the in-frame ones, dropping some. Altogether tens of thousands of clones are present, approximately 91% being singletons, with the ten largest covering about 4%. General study points: Mean expanded clone counts were higher in CD8+ than CD4+ T cells.

The sequences come from CD4+ or CD8+ T cells sorted from blood, collected in a trial of the OX40 agonist ivuxolimab. This rearrangement joins TRBV6-5 to TRBJ1-1; 11 bases map to TRBD1. The TCR was taken from an adult with an advanced solid tumor such as melanoma, head and neck, liver or kidney cancer. The CDR3 DNA sequence: TGTGCCAGCAGTCCAGGGACAGGGGGGACTGAAGCTTTCTTT. Its protein product is CASSPGTGGTEAFF.